The source of this T cell receptor (beta chain) is a study of blood T cell repertoires in COVID-19. At the level of the study: Acute and convalescent COVID-19 specimens originated in the United States, Italy and Spain.

The germline gives CDR1 SNHLY, CDR2 FYNNEI. The ends lost 6 bases at V and 3 bases at J; junction bases unmatched: 5. This CDR3 has 13 amino acids. The table came from immunoSEQ multiplex PCR; TCRdb's copy has only in-frame clones and leaves some out. Of around 270,000 clones in the sample, approximately 89% were seen once. The receptor comes from a woman aged 35 to 49 who had been exposed to COVID-19. The chain joins TRBV2 to TRBJ2-7, with 7 bases fitting TRBD2. Sequencing was carried out using PBMCs or T cells enriched from blood (not recorded which). CDR3 bases: TGTGCCAGCAGACCTCTAGCGGTCTACGAGCAGTACGTC. This sequence encodes CASRPLAVYEQYV.